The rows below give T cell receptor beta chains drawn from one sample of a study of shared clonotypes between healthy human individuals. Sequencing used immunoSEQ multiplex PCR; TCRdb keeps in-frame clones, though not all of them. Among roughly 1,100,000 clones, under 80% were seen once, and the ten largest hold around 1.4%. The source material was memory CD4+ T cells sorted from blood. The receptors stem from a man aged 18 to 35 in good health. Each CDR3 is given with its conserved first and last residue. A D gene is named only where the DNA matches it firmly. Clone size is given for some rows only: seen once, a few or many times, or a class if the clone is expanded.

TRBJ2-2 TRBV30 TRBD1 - TGTGCCTGGGGGGGACAGTCCACCGGGGAGCTGTTTTTT CAWGGQSTGELFF
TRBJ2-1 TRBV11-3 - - TGTGCCAGCAGCTTAGTAACGGGAAGCTCCTACAATGAGCAGTTCTTC CASSLVTGSSYNEQFF
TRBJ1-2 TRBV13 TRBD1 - TGTGCCAGCAGCTCATCCTATCGGACAGGGCCCTATGGCTACACCTTC CASSSSYRTGPYGYTF
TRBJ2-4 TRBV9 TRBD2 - TGTGCCAGCAGCCCCAGTAGAGGGGGGACTAGCGGGGCCAAAAACATTCAGTACTTC CASSPSRGGTSGAKNIQYF
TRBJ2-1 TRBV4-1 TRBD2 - TGCGCCAGCAGCCAAGGACAGGGTATAGCGGGGGGGAGGTACAATGAGCAGTTCTTC CASSQGQGIAGGRYNEQFF
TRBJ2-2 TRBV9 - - TGTGCCAGCAGCGTACGCCCGAACACCGGGGAGCTGTTTTTT CASSVRPNTGELFF
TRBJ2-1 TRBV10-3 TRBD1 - TGTGCCACTGGACAGGGTTTAAACAATGAGCAGTTCTTC CATGQGLNNEQFF
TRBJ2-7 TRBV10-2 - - TGCGCCAGCAGTGAACAGAATTCCTACGAGCAGTACTTC CASSEQNSYEQYF
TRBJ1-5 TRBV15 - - TGTGCCACCAGCTCTCGTAAACTAGGCTACAATCAGCCCCAGCATTTT CATSSRKLGYNQPQHF
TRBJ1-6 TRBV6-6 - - TGTGCCAGCAGTTACGTCGGGACAAATAATTCACCCCTCCACTTT CASSYVGTNNSPLHF
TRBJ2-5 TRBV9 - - TGTGCCAGCAGCGCACAGACTAGAATTGGGGAGACCCAGTACTTC CASSAQTRIGETQYF
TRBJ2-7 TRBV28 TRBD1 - TGTGCCAGCAGCGGGACAGTCCACGAGCAGTACTTC CASSGTVHEQYF
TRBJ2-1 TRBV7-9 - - TGTGCCAGCAGCTTAGCAAGCATCTCCTACAATGAGCAGTTCTTC CASSLASISYNEQFF
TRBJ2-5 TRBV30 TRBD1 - TGTGCCTGGAGTCCGACAGGGGGCAGGGAGACCCAGTACTTC CAWSPTGGRETQYF
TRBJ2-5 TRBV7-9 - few TGTGCCAGCAGCCCCCAGGGGTCCCAGTACTTC CASSPQGSQYF
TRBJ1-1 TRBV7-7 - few TGTGCTAGCAGCGCAGACAGGAACACTGAAGCTTTCTTT CASSADRNTEAFF
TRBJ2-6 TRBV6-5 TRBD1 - TGTGCCAGCAGTTGGGGACAGGCTGGGGCCAACGTCCTGACTTTC CASSWGQAGANVLTF
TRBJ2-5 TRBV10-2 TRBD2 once TGCGCCAGCAGTGTTAGCGGGGGGGCCCTTAATGGGGAGACCCAGTACTTC CASSVSGGALNGETQYF
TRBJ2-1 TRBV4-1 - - TGCGCCAGCAGCCTGCGGGCGGCAGGGACTTCGAGTGAGCAGTTCTTC CASSLRAAGTSSEQFF
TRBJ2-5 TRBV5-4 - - TGTGCCAGCAGCTTGGGGCAGGGGGGGCAAGAGACCCAGTACTTC CASSLGQGGQETQYF
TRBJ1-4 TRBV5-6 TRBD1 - TGTGCCAGCAGCTTGTTTAGGGGGCGCGAAAATGAAAAACTGTTTTTT CASSLFRGRENEKLFF
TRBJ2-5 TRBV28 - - TGTGCCAGCAGTTCTGGGGGAGAGACCCAGTACTTC CASSSGGETQYF
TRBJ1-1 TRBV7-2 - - TGTGCCAGCAGCTTAGCGAGGAGGGGAGGCACTGAAGCTTTCTTT CASSLARRGGTEAFF
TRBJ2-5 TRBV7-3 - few TGTGCCAGCAGCGCCGTTGGGGGGACCCAGTACTTC CASSAVGGTQYF
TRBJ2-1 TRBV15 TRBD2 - TGTGCCACCAGCAGAGATCGCGGGAGAGACCTTGTACAATGGAGGCAGTTCTTC CATSRDRGRDLVQWRQFF
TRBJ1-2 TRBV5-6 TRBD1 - TGTGCCAGCAGCCTCGGGACAGGGGCCGGCTATGGCTACACCTTC CASSLGTGAGYGYTF
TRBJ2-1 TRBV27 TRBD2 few TGTGCCAGCAGTTTGAGGGGACTAGGGGGAAATGAGCAGTTCTTC CASSLRGLGGNEQFF
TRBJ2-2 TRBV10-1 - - TGCGCCAGCAGCCCTGGATCGGGCGGGGAGCTGTTTTTT CASSPGSGGELFF
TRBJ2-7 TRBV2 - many TGTGCCAGCAGTGTGGCTGAGCAGTACTTC CASSVAEQYF
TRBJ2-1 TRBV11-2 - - TGTGCCAGCAGCCAGGTAGGGAATGGAGAGCAGTTCTTC CASSQVGNGEQFF
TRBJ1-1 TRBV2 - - TGTGCCAGCAACTACAGGCTGAACACTGAAGCTTTCTTT CASNYRLNTEAFF
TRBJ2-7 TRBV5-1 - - TGCGCCAGCAGCGCTAAGACGGGGGGCCGTTCCTACGAGCAGTACTTC CASSAKTGGRSYEQYF
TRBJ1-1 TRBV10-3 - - TGTGCCATCGGCAGGGGTACTGAAGCTTTCTTT CAIGRGTEAFF
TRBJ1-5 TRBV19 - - TGTGCCAGCAACCACGTGGGCGCGAATCAGCCCCAGCATTTT CASNHVGANQPQHF
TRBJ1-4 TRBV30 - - TGTGCCTGGAGCGTCACTGAAAAACTGTTTTTT CAWSVTEKLFF
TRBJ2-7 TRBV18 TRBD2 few TGTGCCAGCTCACCCCTCGGGATAGCGGGAGGCAAAGCCCCCTACGAGCAGTACTTC CASSPLGIAGGKAPYEQYF
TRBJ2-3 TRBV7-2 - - TGTGCCAGCCAAATAGGAGTGACCACAGATACGCAGTATTTT CASQIGVTTDTQYF
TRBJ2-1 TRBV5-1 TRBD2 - TGCGCCAGCAGCTTGTCACTAGCGGGAATAAATGAGCAGTTCTTC CASSLSLAGINEQFF